The subject of this entry is one T cell receptor (beta chain). As yet, its antigen is unknown. Only in-frame clones appear in the TCRdb table, and some are missing; sequencing was by immunoSEQ multiplex PCR. The table includes over 10,000 clones, around 84% detected once. The sample originates from a study of T cells in localized non-small cell lung cancer. The CDR3 spans 15 residues. Germline V lookup: CDR1 MNHNS, CDR2 SASEGT. V lost 2 bases and J lost 3, with 14 bases in between. Findings of the study overall: Uninvolved adjacent lung showed higher T cell clonality than tumor.

Sequencing was performed on peripheral blood, taken before any cancer treatment. The source is a male donor older than 55 with stage III lung adenocarcinoma. The gene calls are TRBV6-1 and TRBJ2-7, with D possibly matching TRBD1 (6 bases). For the CDR3, the DNA is TGTGCCAGCAGTGAACAGGGGTTCGCCCTCTACGAGCAGTACTTC. Its translation: CASSEQGFALYEQYF.